A selection of T cell receptor beta chains follows, all from one sample in a study of chemoradiotherapy in HPV16-positive cancers. TCRdb's table, derived via immunoSEQ multiplex PCR, lists solely in-frame clones and lacks some. The repertoire consists of about 35,000 clones, with roughly nine tenths occurring once and the leading ten covering 2.1%. Source: blood, taken from a patient who underwent chemoradiotherapy. The receptor set was obtained from a human donor with HPV-associated anogenital cancer. CDR3s include the opening cysteine and the closing phenylalanine or tryptophan. A D gene is named only where the DNA matches it firmly. Not every row has a clone size; where given, it reads once, few, many or a size class.

J gene,CDR3 length,V gene,D gene,clone size,CDR3 protein,CDR3 DNA
TRBJ1-1,14,TRBV10-3,TRBD1,.,CAISRTGGGTEAFF,TGTGCCATCAGTCGAACAGGGGGTGGGACTGAAGCTTTCTTT
TRBJ1-2,17,TRBV5-1,.,.,CASSPRTTRPINYGYTF,TGCGCCAGCAGCCCTAGGACAACCCGACCGATTAACTATGGCTACACCTTC
TRBJ1-2,15,TRBV5-1,.,.,CASSSRGPLSYGYTF,TGCGCCAGCAGCTCGCGTGGACCGCTTAGCTATGGCTACACCTTC
TRBJ1-2,18,TRBV9,TRBD1,.,CASSVEGGTGSSSGGYTF,TGTGCCAGCAGCGTAGAGGGAGGGACAGGGTCGAGTTCGGGAGGCTACACCTTC
TRBJ2-3,14,TRBV19,.,.,CASTETGPTDTQYF,TGTGCCAGTACCGAAACGGGTCCCACAGATACGCAGTATTTT
TRBJ1-5,13,TRBV18,.,few,CASSSDINQPQHF,TGTGCCAGCTCCTCGGACATTAATCAGCCCCAGCATTTT
TRBJ2-1,14,TRBV18,.,.,CASSPLSEHNEQFF,TGTGCCAGCTCACCACTTTCTGAACACAATGAGCAGTTCTTC
TRBJ1-5,13,TRBV5-1,.,.,CASSLGGDQPQHF,TGCGCCAGCAGCTTGGGGGGTGATCAGCCCCAGCATTTT
TRBJ2-1,15,TRBV5-4,.,.,CASSRDVGAYNEQFF,TGTGCCAGCAGCCGCGACGTGGGGGCCTACAATGAGCAGTTCTTC
TRBJ2-4,15,TRBV2,TRBD1,.,CASRGTDVAKNIQYF,TGTGCCAGCAGGGGGACAGATGTAGCCAAAAACATTCAGTACTTC
TRBJ1-4,14,TRBV6-5,.,.,CASKGAGVNEKLFF,TGTGCCAGCAAAGGGGCAGGGGTTAATGAAAAACTGTTTTTT
TRBJ1-2,13,TRBV7-2,.,once,CASSPGAGYGYTF,TGTGCCAGCAGCCCAGGGGCAGGGTATGGCTACACCTTC
TRBJ1-2,15,TRBV19,TRBD1,.,CASTAGGQANYGYTF,TGTGCCAGTACTGCAGGGGGTCAGGCTAACTATGGCTACACCTTC
TRBJ2-7,15,TRBV25-1,TRBD2,.,CASRDLAGGRYEQYF,TGTGCCAGCAGAGACCTAGCGGGGGGTCGCTACGAGCAGTACTTC
TRBJ2-5,14,TRBV11-2,.,.,CASSLKNRQETQYF,TGTGCCAGCAGCCTCAAAAACAGACAAGAGACCCAGTACTTC
TRBJ1-1,12,TRBV11-2,.,.,CASSRRAYEAFF,TGTGCCAGCAGCCGACGGGCCTATGAAGCTTTCTTT
TRBJ2-2,16,TRBV5-1,TRBD2,.,CASSLQAGGHTGELFF,TGCGCCAGCAGCTTGCAGGCGGGGGGCCACACCGGGGAGCTGTTTTTT
TRBJ1-1,14,TRBV4-1,.,.,CASSTGHMNTEAFF,TGCGCCAGCAGCACGGGACACATGAACACTGAAGCTTTCTTT
TRBJ2-7,12,TRBV6-5,.,.,CAIRTDSYEQYF,TGTGCCATCCGGACGGACTCCTACGAGCAGTACTTC
TRBJ1-3,16,TRBV5-6,.,.,CASSLPVGTRGNTIYF,TGTGCCAGCAGTTTGCCTGTCGGGACACGTGGAAACACCATATATTTT
TRBJ2-2,14,TRBV19,.,.,CASFRKGYTGELFF,TGTGCCAGTTTCCGAAAGGGGTACACCGGGGAGCTGTTTTTT
TRBJ1-5,15,TRBV2,TRBD1,once,CASNGDRREDQPQHF,TGTGCCAGCAATGGGGACAGGCGGGAGGATCAGCCCCAGCATTTT
TRBJ1-4,15,TRBV5-5,.,.,CASSLGARVNEKLFF,TGTGCCAGCAGCTTGGGGGCCAGGGTGAATGAAAAACTGTTTTTT
TRBJ2-5,15,TRBV29-1,.,.,CSVGDSAGVQETQYF,TGCAGCGTTGGGGACAGCGCGGGGGTCCAAGAGACCCAGTACTTC
TRBJ2-1,13,TRBV7-2,TRBD1,.,CASSRGQGNEQFF,TGTGCCAGCAGCAGGGGACAGGGCAATGAGCAGTTCTTC
TRBJ2-7,14,TRBV7-9,.,.,CASSPPSGEYEQYF,TGTGCCAGCAGCCCTCCGTCCGGGGAGTACGAGCAGTACTTC
TRBJ2-3,16,TRBV9,TRBD2,.,CASSVASGGDTDTQYF,TGTGCCAGCAGCGTAGCTAGTGGGGGGGACACAGATACGCAGTATTTT
TRBJ2-7,13,TRBV10-3,.,.,CAISESGSYEQYF,TGTGCCATCAGTGAGTCGGGGTCCTACGAGCAGTACTTC
TRBJ1-2,13,TRBV29-1,.,.,CSVDGERAYGYTF,TGCAGCGTTGACGGGGAAAGGGCGTATGGCTACACCTTC
TRBJ2-1,12,TRBV27,.,.,CASSFQGGEQFF,TGTGCCAGCAGTTTTCAGGGAGGTGAGCAGTTCTTC
TRBJ1-1,14,TRBV4-1,.,.,CASSQDRGGTEAFF,TGCGCCAGCAGCCAAGACAGGGGAGGCACTGAAGCTTTCTTT
TRBJ1-2,12,TRBV29-1,TRBD1,.,CSVDRERSGYTF,TGCAGCGTGGACAGGGAAAGGAGTGGCTACACCTTC
TRBJ2-5,15,TRBV6-4,TRBD1,.,CASSRTGAIQETQYF,TGTGCCAGCAGTCGCACAGGGGCCATCCAAGAGACCCAGTACTTC